This T cell receptor (beta chain) was sequenced during a study of identical twins. Ten or more counts support this clonotype. TCRdb used MiXCR to reprocess the 5' RACE reads, holding one entry per CDR3 protein. The table records nearly 650,000 distinct CDR3 sequences, under 8.5% of them present only once. V lost 2 bases to trimming and J lost 6 bases, with 13 bases between them. The germline V gene has CDR1 MNHEY and CDR2 SVGAGI. CDR3 length equals 14 residues. This sample also belongs to another study, concerning yellow fever vaccine responses in identical twins.

The specimen was PBMCs. The rearrangement joins TRBV6-5 to TRBJ1-1; D is unclear. The clonotype originates from a woman under 30 in good health. CDR3: CASSYTRTAPEAFF. CDR3 DNA: TGTGCCAGCAGTTACACCCGGACGGCCCCTGAAGCTTTCTTT.